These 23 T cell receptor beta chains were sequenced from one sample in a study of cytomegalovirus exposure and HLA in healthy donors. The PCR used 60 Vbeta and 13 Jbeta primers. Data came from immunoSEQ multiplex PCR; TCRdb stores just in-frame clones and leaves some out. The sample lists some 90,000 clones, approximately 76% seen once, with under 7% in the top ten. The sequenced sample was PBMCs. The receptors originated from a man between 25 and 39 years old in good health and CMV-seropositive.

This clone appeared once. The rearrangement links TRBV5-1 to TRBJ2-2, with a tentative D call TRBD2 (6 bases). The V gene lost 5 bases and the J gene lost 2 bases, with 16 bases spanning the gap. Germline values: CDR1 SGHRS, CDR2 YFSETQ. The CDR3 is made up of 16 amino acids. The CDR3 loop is CASRLRGTANTGELFF. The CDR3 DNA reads TGCGCCAGCAGATTACGCGGGACCGCTAACACCGGGGAGCTGTTTTTT.

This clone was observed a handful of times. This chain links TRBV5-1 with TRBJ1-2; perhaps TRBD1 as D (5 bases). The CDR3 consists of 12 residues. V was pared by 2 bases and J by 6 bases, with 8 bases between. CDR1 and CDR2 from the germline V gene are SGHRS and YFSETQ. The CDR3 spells CASSLEGDGYTF. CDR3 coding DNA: TGCGCCAGCAGCTTAGAAGGGGATGGCTACACCTTC.

The CDR3 protein is CASSLSENTEAFF. The DNA for the CDR3 is TGTGCCAGCAGCTTATCAGAGAACACTGAAGCTTTCTTT. This chain joins TRBV7-2 and TRBJ1-1; the D is unclear. Trimming stripped 2 bases from V and 1 base from J, with 5 bases between. This CDR3 has 13 amino acids. Germline CDR1 and CDR2: SGHTA and FQGNSA.

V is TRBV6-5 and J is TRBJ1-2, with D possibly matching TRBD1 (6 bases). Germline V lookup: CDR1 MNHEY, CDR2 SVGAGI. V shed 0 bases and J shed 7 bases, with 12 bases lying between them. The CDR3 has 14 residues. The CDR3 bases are TGTGCCAGCAGTTACTCGGGGGGGGCTGGTGGCTACACCTTC. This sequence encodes CASSYSGGAGGYTF.

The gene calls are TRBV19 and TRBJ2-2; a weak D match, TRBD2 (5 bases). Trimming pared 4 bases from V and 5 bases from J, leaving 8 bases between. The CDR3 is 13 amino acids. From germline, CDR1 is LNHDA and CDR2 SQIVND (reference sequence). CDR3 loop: CASSTPGTGELFF. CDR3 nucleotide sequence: TGTGCCAGTAGTACTCCGGGGACCGGGGAGCTGTTTTTT.

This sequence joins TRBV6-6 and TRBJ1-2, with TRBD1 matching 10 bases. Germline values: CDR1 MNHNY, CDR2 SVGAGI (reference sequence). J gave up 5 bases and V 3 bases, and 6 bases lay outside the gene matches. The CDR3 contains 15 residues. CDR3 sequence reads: CASSYPGQGGYGYTF. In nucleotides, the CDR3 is TGTGCCAGCAGTTATCCCGGACAGGGGGGTTATGGCTACACCTTC.

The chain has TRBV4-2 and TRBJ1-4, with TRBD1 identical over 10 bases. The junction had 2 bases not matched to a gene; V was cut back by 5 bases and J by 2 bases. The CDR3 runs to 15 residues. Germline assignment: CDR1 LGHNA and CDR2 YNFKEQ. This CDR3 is CASSLGQGTNEKLFF. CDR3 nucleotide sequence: TGTGCCAGCAGCTTGGGACAGGGGACTAATGAAAAACTGTTTTTT.

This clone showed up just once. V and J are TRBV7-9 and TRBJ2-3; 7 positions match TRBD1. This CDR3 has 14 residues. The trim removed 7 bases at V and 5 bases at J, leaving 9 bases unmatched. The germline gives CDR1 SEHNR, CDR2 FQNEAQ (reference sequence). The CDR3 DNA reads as TGTGCCAGCAAGGGGGACAGCGCGCAAGATACGCAGTATTTT. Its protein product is CASKGDSAQDTQYF.

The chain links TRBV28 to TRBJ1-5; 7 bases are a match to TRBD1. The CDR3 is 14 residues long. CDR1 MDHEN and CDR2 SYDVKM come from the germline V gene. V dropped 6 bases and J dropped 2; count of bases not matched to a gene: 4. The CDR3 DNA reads TGTGCCAGCAGGACAGGGTCGGGCAATCAGCCCCAGCATTTT. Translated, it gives CASRTGSGNQPQHF.

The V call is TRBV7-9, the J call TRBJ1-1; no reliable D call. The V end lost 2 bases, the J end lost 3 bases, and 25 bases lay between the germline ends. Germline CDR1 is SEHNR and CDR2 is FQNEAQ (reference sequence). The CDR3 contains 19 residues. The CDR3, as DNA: TGTGCCAGCAGCTTAAGGATCACGGACTCGGTCCATCCCGACACTGAAGCTTTCTTT. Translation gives CASSLRITDSVHPDTEAFF. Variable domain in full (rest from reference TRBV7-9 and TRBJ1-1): DTGVSQNPRHKITKRGQNVTFRCDPISEHNRLYWYRQTLGQGPEFLTYFQNEAQLEKSRLLSDRFSAERPKGSFSTLEIQRTEQGDSAMYLCASSLRITDSVHPDTEAFFGQGTRLTVV.

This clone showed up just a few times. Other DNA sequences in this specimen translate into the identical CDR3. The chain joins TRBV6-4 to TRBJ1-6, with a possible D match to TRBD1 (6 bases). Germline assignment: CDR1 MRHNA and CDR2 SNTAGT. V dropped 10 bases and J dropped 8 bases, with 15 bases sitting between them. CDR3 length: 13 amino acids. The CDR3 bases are TGTGCCACCAGGGGACTCGGTGATTCACCCCTCCACTTT. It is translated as CATRGLGDSPLHF.

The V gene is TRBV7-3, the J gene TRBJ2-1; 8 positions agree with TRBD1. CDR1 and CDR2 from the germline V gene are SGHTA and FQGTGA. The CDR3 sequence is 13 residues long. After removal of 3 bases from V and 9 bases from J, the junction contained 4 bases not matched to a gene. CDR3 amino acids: CASSFQGASEQFF. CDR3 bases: TGTGCCAGCAGCTTCCAGGGGGCTTCTGAGCAGTTCTTC.

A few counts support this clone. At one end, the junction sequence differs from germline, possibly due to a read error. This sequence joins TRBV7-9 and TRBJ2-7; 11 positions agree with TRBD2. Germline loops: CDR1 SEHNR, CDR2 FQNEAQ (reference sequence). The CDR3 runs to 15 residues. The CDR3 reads CSSSLTSGSFAEQYF. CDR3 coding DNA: TGTTCCAGCAGCTTAACTAGCGGGAGTTTCGCCGAGCAGTACTTC. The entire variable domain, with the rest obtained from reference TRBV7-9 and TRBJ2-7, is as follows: DTGVSQNPRHKITKRGQNVTFRCDPISEHNRLYWYRQTLGQGPEFLTYFQNEAQLEKSRLLSDRFSAERPKGSFSTLEIQRTEQGDSAMYLCSSSLTSGSFAEQYFGPGTRLTVT.

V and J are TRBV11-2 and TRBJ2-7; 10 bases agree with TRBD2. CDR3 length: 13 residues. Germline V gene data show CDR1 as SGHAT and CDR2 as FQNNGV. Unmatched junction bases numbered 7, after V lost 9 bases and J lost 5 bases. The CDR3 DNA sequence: TGTGCCAGTCATCTAGCGGGAGTAGACGAGCAGTACTTC. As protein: CASHLAGVDEQYF.

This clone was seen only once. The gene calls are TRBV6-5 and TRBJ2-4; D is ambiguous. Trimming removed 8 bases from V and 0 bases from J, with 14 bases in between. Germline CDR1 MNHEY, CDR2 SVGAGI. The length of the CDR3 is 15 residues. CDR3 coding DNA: TGTGCCAGCGGTCAGACAAACTTAGCCAAAAACATTCAGTACTTC. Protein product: CASGQTNLAKNIQYF.

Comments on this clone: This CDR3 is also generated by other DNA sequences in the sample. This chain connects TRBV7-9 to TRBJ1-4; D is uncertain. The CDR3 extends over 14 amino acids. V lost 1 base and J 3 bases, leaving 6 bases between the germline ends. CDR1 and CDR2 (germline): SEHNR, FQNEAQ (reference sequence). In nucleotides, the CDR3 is TGTGCCAGCAGCTTAGAGAGGGCTAATGAAAAACTGTTTTTT. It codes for CASSLERANEKLFF.

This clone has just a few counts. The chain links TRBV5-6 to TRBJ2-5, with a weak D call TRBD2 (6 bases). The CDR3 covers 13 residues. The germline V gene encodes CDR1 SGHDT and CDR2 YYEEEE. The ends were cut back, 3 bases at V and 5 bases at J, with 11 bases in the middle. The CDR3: CASSSSGRETQYF. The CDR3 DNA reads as TGTGCCAGCAGCTCCTCAGGGAGGGAGACCCAGTACTTC. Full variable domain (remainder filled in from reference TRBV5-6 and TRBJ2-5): DAGVTQSPTHLIKTRGQQVTLRCSPKSGHDTVSWYQQALGQGPQFIFQYYEEEERQRGNFPDRFSGHQFPNYSSELNVNALLLGDSALYLCASSSSGRETQYFGPGTRLLVL.

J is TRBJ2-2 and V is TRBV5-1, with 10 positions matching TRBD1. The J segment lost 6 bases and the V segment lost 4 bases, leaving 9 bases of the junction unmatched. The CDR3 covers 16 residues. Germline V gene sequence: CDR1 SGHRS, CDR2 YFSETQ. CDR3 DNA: TGCGCCAGCAGCGCACCGGGACAGGGGACCGCCGGGGAGCTGTTTTTT. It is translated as CASSAPGQGTAGELFF.

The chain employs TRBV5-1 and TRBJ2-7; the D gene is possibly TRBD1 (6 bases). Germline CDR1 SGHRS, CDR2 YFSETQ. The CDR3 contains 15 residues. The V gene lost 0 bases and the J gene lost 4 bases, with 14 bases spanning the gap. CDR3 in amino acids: CASSLVMDSSYEQYF. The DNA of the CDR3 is TGCGCCAGCAGCTTGGTTATGGACAGTTCTTACGAGCAGTACTTC.

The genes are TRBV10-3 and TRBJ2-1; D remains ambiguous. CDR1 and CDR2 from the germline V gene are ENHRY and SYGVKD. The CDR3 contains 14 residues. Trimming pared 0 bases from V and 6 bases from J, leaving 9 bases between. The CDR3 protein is CAISESRSGNEQFF. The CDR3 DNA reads TGTGCCATCAGTGAGTCGCGGTCTGGCAATGAGCAGTTCTTC.

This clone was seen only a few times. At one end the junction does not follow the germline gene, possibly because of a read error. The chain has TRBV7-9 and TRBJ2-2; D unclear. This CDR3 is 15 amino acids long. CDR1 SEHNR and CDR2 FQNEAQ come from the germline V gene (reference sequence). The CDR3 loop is CSSSLTSLDTGELFF. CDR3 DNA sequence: TGTTCCAGCAGCTTAACCTCACTGGACACCGGGGAGCTGTTTTTT.

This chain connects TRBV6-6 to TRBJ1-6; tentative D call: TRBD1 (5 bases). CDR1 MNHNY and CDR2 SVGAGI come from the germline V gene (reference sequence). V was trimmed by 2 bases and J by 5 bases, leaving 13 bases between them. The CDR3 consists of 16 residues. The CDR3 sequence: CASSYRAGKDNSPLHF. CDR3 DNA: TGTGCCAGCAGTTACCGGGCAGGGAAGGATAATTCACCCCTCCACTTT.

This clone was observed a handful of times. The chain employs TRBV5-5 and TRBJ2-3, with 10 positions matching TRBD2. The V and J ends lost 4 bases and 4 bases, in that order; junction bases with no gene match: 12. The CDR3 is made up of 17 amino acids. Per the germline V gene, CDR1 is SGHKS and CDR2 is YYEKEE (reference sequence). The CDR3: CASSPSRTSGASDTQYF. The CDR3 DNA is TGTGCCAGCAGCCCAAGCCGCACTAGCGGGGCCTCAGATACGCAGTATTTT.